The present T cell receptor beta chain was sequenced within a study of blood T cell repertoires in COVID-19. Study-level background: The origin of the acute and convalescent COVID-19 samples was the United States, Italy and Spain. Sample material is recorded as cDNA or gDNA derived from T cells, B-cell-depleted T cells, or PBMCs.

In the source study's methods: Amplification with reference gene primers provided the estimates of nucleated cell counts. Some clones are missing from TCRdb's copy, which holds only in-frame ones; the method was immunoSEQ multiplex PCR. V and J calls plus clone size are reproduced from that table; the DNA served to infer D and trimming. Here the sample spans a few hundred thousand clones, about 88% being singletons. The CDR3 has 14 amino acids. Germline V gives CDR1 SGHNT, CDR2 YENEEA. The J segment lost 1 base and the V segment lost 5 bases, leaving 1 base of the junction unmatched. The chain has TRBV11-3 and TRBJ2-4; 8 bases are a match to TRBD1. This clonotype originated in a man aged 55-75 years with acute or convalescent COVID-19. Sequencing used peripheral blood. CDR3 loop: CASSAGGAKNIQYF. CDR3 DNA: TGTGCCAGCAGCGCAGGGGGCGCCAAAAACATTCAGTACTTC.